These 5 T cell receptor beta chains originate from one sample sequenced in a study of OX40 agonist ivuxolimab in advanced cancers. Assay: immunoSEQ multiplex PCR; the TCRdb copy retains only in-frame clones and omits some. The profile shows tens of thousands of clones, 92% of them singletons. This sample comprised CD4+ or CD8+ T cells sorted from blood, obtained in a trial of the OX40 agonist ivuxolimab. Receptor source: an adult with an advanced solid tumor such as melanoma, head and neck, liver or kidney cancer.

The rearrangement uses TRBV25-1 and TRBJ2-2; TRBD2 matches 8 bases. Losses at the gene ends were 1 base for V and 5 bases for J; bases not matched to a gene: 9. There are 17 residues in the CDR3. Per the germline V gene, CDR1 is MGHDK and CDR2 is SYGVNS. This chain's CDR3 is CASSELLRGERTGELFF. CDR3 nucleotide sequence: TGTGCCAGCAGTGAATTATTGCGGGGGGAGAGGACCGGGGAGCTGTTTTTT.

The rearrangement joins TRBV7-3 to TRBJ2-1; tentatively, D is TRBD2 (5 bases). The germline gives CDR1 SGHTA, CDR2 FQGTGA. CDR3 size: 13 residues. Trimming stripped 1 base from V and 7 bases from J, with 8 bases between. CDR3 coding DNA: TGTGCCAGCAGCTTAAGTGGGAGTAATGAGCAGTTCTTC. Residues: CASSLSGSNEQFF.

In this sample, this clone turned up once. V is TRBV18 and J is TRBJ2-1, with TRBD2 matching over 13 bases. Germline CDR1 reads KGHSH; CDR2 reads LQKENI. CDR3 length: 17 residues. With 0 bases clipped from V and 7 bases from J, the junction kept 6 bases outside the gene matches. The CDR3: CASSPPGTSGISNEQFF. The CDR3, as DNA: TGTGCCAGCTCACCACCGGGGACTAGCGGGATATCGAATGAGCAGTTCTTC.

The CDR3 DNA reads as TGTGCCAGTAGCGGGGGACAGGGACGGCTTAACTATGGCTACACCTTC. Its translation is CASSGGQGRLNYGYTF. V and J are TRBV19 and TRBJ1-2; 9 bases are shared with TRBD1. Germline V gives CDR1 LNHDA, CDR2 SQIVND (reference sequence). This CDR3 is 16 amino acids long. Trimming removed 6 bases from V and 1 base from J; junction bases left unmatched: 9.

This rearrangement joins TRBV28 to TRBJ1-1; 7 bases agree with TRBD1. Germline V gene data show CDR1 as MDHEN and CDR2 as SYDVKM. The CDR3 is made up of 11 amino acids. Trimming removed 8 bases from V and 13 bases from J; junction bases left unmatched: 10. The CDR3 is CASLGGRGVFF. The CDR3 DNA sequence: TGTGCCAGCCTAGGGGGCCGTGGAGTTTTCTTT.